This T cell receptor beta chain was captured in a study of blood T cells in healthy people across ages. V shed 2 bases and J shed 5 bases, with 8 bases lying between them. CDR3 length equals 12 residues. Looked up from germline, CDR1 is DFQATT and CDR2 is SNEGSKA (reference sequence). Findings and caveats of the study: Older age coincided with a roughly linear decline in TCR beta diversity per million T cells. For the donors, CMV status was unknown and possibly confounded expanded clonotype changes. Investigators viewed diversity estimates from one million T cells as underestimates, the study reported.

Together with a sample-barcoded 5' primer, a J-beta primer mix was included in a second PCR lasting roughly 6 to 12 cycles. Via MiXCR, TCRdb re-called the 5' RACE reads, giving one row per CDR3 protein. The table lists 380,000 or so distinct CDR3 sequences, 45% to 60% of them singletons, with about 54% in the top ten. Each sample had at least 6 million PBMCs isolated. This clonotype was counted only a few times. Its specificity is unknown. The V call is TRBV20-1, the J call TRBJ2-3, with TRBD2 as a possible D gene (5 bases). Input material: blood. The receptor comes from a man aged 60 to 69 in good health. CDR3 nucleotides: TGCAGTGCTAGAAAGGCGGGAGATACGCAGTATTTT. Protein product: CSARKAGDTQYF.